A single sample gave rise to the 28 T cell receptor beta chains below, sequenced in a study of shared clonotypes between healthy human individuals. Profiled with immunoSEQ multiplex PCR; TCRdb holds only in-frame clones, not every one. The data hold roughly 500,000 clones, with almost 97% observed a single time. Sequenced sample: naive CD4+ T cells sorted from blood. The sample's subset: CD45RA+ positively selected. Receptor source: a woman in her 30s in good health.

The chain carries TRBV18 and TRBJ2-1, with D uncertain. The V and J ends lost 1 base and 15 bases respectively, with 10 bases between them. Per germline, CDR1 KGHSH and CDR2 LQKENI. The CDR3 is 11 residues long. The CDR3 loop is CASSPRIGWFF. CDR3 DNA: TGTGCCAGCTCACCACGGATCGGCTGGTTCTTC.

The chain has TRBV19 and TRBJ2-6; TRBD1 matches at 8 bases. Germline CDR1 and CDR2: LNHDA and SQIVND (reference sequence). The J segment lost 0 bases and the V segment lost 4 bases, leaving 5 bases of the junction unmatched. There are 17 residues in the CDR3. The CDR3 nucleotides are TGTGCCAGTAGTAAGGACAGGGCAGTCTCTGGGGCCAACGTCCTGACTTTC. Protein: CASSKDRAVSGANVLTF.

This sequence joins TRBV5-1 and TRBJ2-1, with 11 bases identical to TRBD1. CDR1 and CDR2 (germline): SGHRS, YFSETQ. CDR3 length equals 14 residues. The trim removed 7 bases at V and 9 bases at J, leaving 9 bases unmatched. CDR3 DNA: TGCGCCAGCGGATCCGGGACAGGGGGGTCTGAGCAGTTCTTC. Residues: CASGSGTGGSEQFF.

This clone came up once. Other DNA sequences in this specimen translate into the identical CDR3. CDR3 nucleotide sequence: TGTGCCAGCAGTTTGGGACAGGGTAACTATGGCTACACCTTC. The encoded protein is CASSLGQGNYGYTF. The rearrangement uses TRBV28 and TRBJ1-2, with TRBD1 identical over 9 bases. Trimming removed 3 bases from V and 1 base from J; junction bases left unmatched: 0. CDR1 MDHEN and CDR2 SYDVKM come from the germline V gene. The CDR3 has 14 amino acids.

The chain carries TRBV18 and TRBJ2-5, with D possibly TRBD1 on 6 matching bases. The end of the DNA is better explained by TRBJ2-7, so the J call may be wrong. Germline V gene data show CDR1 as KGHSH and CDR2 as LQKENI. This CDR3 spans 16 amino acids. The DNA for the CDR3 is TGTGCCAGCTCACCACCGGACAGCTACACGACCTACGAGCAGTACTTC. This sequence encodes CASSPPDSYTTYEQYF.

V usage is TRBV7-8 and J usage is TRBJ1-5; D is undetermined. Germline loops: CDR1 SGHVS, CDR2 FQNEAQ. The V end was cut by 2 bases, the J end by 5 bases, with 7 bases between. The CDR3 extends over 13 amino acids. In nucleotides, the CDR3 is TGTGCCAGCAGCTTAACCTCCTATCAGCCCCAGCATTTT. Encoded protein: CASSLTSYQPQHF.

This clone came up once. The chain recombines TRBV29-1 with TRBJ2-5, with D perhaps matching TRBD1 (6 bases). The better agreement between TRBJ2-7 and the DNA end casts doubt on the J call. Germline CDR1 and CDR2: SQVTM and ANQGSEA. The CDR3 length is 13 residues. CDR3 protein: CSVVSGVTYEQYF. CDR3 DNA: TGCAGCGTTGTCTCAGGGGTGACCTACGAGCAGTACTTC.

V is TRBV18 and J is TRBJ2-3, with D perhaps TRBD2 (6 bases). Per the germline V gene, CDR1 is KGHSH and CDR2 is LQKENI. V was clipped by 4 bases and J by 2 bases, with 10 bases between them. The CDR3 runs 14 residues. Written as DNA, the CDR3 is TGTGCCAGCTCACGGGCGGGACTCACAGATACGCAGTATTTT. Amino acid sequence: CASSRAGLTDTQYF.

The chain joins TRBV10-1 to TRBJ2-5; D call uncertain. From germline, CDR1 is WNHNN and CDR2 SYGVQD (reference sequence). Trimming took off 4 bases at V and 3 bases at J, with 9 bases between the two ends. The CDR3 length is 13 residues. This CDR3 reads CASSGYREETQYF. DNA of the CDR3: TGCGCCAGCAGTGGGTACAGAGAAGAGACCCAGTACTTC.

This clone was seen only once. V usage is TRBV6-5 and J usage is TRBJ2-2; 8 bases map to TRBD2. From germline, CDR1 is MNHEY and CDR2 SVGAGI. The CDR3 runs to 15 residues. V was clipped by 2 bases and J by 6 bases; unmatched bases: 5. The CDR3 loop reads CASSYSGSRAGELFF. In DNA, the CDR3 is TGTGCCAGCAGTTACAGCGGGAGCCGGGCCGGGGAGCTGTTTTTT.

Notes on this clone: Other nucleotide sequences from this sample produce the same CDR3. The V and J genes are TRBV18 and TRBJ2-7, with a possible D match to TRBD2 (5 bases). V dropped 3 bases and J dropped 0 bases, with 6 bases sitting between them. Germline assignment: CDR1 KGHSH and CDR2 LQKENI. This CDR3 has 13 residues. DNA for the CDR3: TGTGCCAGCTCACCTGGGAGCTCCTACGAGCAGTACTTC. Its translation: CASSPGSSYEQYF.

In DNA, the CDR3 is TGTGCCAGCAGCCACCCCCGGACAGGGTTGAAATTGTGGCGGTTGAATCCCACCTACGAGCAGTACTTC. Its protein is CASSHPRTGLKLWRLNPTYEQYF. This chain joins TRBV4-2 and TRBJ2-7, with TRBD1 identical over 8 bases. The CDR3 has 23 amino acids. Germline values: CDR1 LGHNA, CDR2 YNFKEQ. Trimming removed 3 bases from V and 2 bases from J; junction bases left unmatched: 30.

The rearrangement links TRBV2 to TRBJ1-1; 9 nucleotides agree with TRBD1. With V trimmed by 7 bases and J by 3 bases, 12 bases remained unmatched. The CDR3 totals 16 residues. CDR1 is SNHLY and CDR2 is FYNNEI in the germline V gene. The chain's CDR3 is CASTKQGAGRDTEAFF. DNA of the CDR3: TGTGCCAGCACTAAACAGGGGGCAGGTCGGGACACTGAAGCTTTCTTT.

The J gene is TRBJ2-7, the V gene TRBV10-3; no clear D. Trimming shortened V by 6 bases and J by 1 base, and 10 bases separated the two germline ends. In germline, CDR1 is ENHRY, CDR2 SYGVKD. The CDR3 is 13 residues long. The CDR3 loop is CAIRPDVSYEQYF. The CDR3 DNA reads TGTGCCATCAGACCCGACGTATCCTACGAGCAGTACTTC.

This chain links TRBV11-2 with TRBJ1-3; D is uncertain. Germline CDR1 reads SGHAT; CDR2 reads FQNNGV. V was cut by 1 base and J by 0 bases, with 10 bases left in between. The CDR3 runs to 16 residues. The chain's CDR3 is CASSLGKGDSGNTIYF. The CDR3 DNA reads TGTGCCAGCAGCTTAGGGAAGGGAGACTCTGGAAACACCATATATTTT.

This clone was found a few times. The chain employs TRBV30 and TRBJ1-1; 8 positions agree with TRBD1. The germline gives CDR1 GTSNPN, CDR2 SVGIG (reference sequence). This CDR3 comprises 13 residues. Trimming cost V 4 bases and J 8 bases; bases outside gene matches: 9. The CDR3: CAWKVVRTGEAFF. The CDR3 nucleotides are TGTGCCTGGAAGGTTGTCCGGACAGGGGAAGCTTTCTTT.

The sample holds one count of this clone. The rearrangement links TRBV6-5 to TRBJ1-2; TRBD1 matches at 7 bases. The CDR3 totals 14 residues. Germline CDR1 is MNHEY and CDR2 is SVGAGI. V lost 2 bases to trimming and J lost 6 bases; unmatched junction nucleotides: 6. The CDR3 DNA is TGTGCCAGCAGTTACGCGCCAACAGGGGATGGCTACACCTTC. It translates to CASSYAPTGDGYTF.

V and J are TRBV11-2 and TRBJ2-2; D is undetermined. The CDR3 spans 13 residues. The germline V gene has CDR1 SGHAT and CDR2 FQNNGV. The V end lost 4 bases, the J end lost 1 base, and 4 bases lay between the germline ends. The CDR3 nucleotides read TGTGCCAGCAGCTACATGAACACCGGGGAGCTGTTTTTT. This gives the protein CASSYMNTGELFF.

DNA for the CDR3: TGCACCAGCAGCCAAGTCCCCGGGGAGGGAGAGGTAGAGACCCAGTACTTC. The encoded protein is CTSSQVPGEGEVETQYF. The chain employs TRBV1 and TRBJ2-5; TRBD2, the table's D call, lacks a check against the DNA. TRBV1 is annotated as a pseudogene. The CDR3 totals 17 residues.

This clone was seen just once. The V and J genes are TRBV28 and TRBJ1-1; 7 bases fit TRBD1. Germline CDR1 is MDHEN and CDR2 is SYDVKM. The CDR3 extends over 14 amino acids. With V trimmed by 6 bases and J by 9 bases, 13 bases remained unmatched. The CDR3 DNA follows: TGTGCCAGCAGCGGGACAGACTTTAATTTGAAAGCTTTCTTT. Amino acid sequence: CASSGTDFNLKAFF. The full variable domain, its missing parts supplied by reference TRBV28 and TRBJ1-1, is DVKVTQSSRYLVKRTGEKVFLECVQDMDHENMFWYRQDPGLGLRLIYFSYDVKMKEKGDIPEGYSVSREKKERFSLILESASTNQTSMYLCASSGTDFNLKAFFGQGTRLTVV.

The V and J genes are TRBV5-6 and TRBJ2-3, with 9 bases identical to TRBD1. CDR3 length equals 16 residues. Germline trimming cut 4 bases from V and 6 bases from J; bases unmatched to any gene: 12. Per germline, CDR1 SGHDT and CDR2 YYEEEE. CDR3 sequence reads: CASSDTPGQGLDTQYF. The CDR3 nucleotides are TGTGCCAGCAGCGATACACCGGGACAGGGACTTGATACGCAGTATTTT. The variable domain in full, with the rest retrieved from reference TRBV5-6 and TRBJ2-3, is DAGVTQSPTHLIKTRGQQVTLRCSPKSGHDTVSWYQQALGQGPQFIFQYYEEEERQRGNFPDRFSGHQFPNYSSELNVNALLLGDSALYLCASSDTPGQGLDTQYFGPGTRLTVL.

This chain connects TRBV4-1 to TRBJ2-3; 9 nucleotides agree with TRBD2. V lost 3 bases and J lost 4; bases outside the gene matches: 8. Germline values: CDR1 MGHRA, CDR2 YSYEKL. The CDR3 length is 16 residues. CDR3 bases: TGCGCCAGCAGCCAGACGCGCGGGAGGGCCCCAGATACGCAGTATTTT. This encodes CASSQTRGRAPDTQYF.

This clone showed up just once. Here the CDR3 DNA reads TGTGCCAGTAGTAGGAAAGGACAAGGGCAGGAGACCCAGTACTTC. The encoded protein is CASSRKGQGQETQYF. The chain links TRBV19 to TRBJ2-5; D might be TRBD1 (5 bases). Germline V gives CDR1 LNHDA, CDR2 SQIVND (reference sequence). V was shortened by 4 bases and J by 5 bases, with 17 bases between the two germline ends. The length of the CDR3 is 15 residues. Using reference TRBV19 and TRBJ2-5 for the parts outside the CDR3, the full variable domain is DGGITQSPKYLFRKEGQNVTLSCEQNLNHDAMYWYRQDPGQGLRLIYYSQIVNDFQKGDIAEGYSVSREKKESFPLTVTSAQKNPTAFYLCASSRKGQGQETQYFGPGTRLLVL.

For the CDR3, the DNA is TGTGCCACCAAGGGACAGGGGTACGAGCAGTACTTC. Encoded protein: CATKGQGYEQYF. V is TRBV21-1 and J is TRBJ2-7; the table's D call of TRBD1 was not tested on the DNA. TRBV21-1 counts as a pseudogene. This CDR3 is built from 12 residues.

V usage is TRBV20-1 and J usage is TRBJ2-7; weak D call: TRBD2 (6 bases). CDR1 is DFQATT and CDR2 is SNEGSKA in the germline V gene (reference sequence). Deletions cut 5 bases from V and 7 bases from J, with 12 bases between. This CDR3 has 11 residues. The CDR3 bases are TGCAGTGCTGGGTCCCGGGGGGAGCAGTACTTC. Translated: CSAGSRGEQYF.

CDR3 sequence (DNA): TGTGCCAGCAGCACGACCGGGACATTACTTGCCGGGGAGCTGTTTTTT. As protein: CASSTTGTLLAGELFF. V usage is TRBV11-2 and J usage is TRBJ2-2; D is perhaps TRBD1 (6 bases). Germline values: CDR1 SGHAT, CDR2 FQNNGV. Trimming removed 5 bases from V and 6 bases from J, with 19 bases in between. The CDR3 is made up of 16 amino acids.

This chain joins TRBV11-1 and TRBJ2-1; 9 bases map to TRBD2. Germline V gene lookup returns CDR1 SGHAT and CDR2 FQDESV (reference sequence). This CDR3 is 17 amino acids long. V lost 0 bases, J lost 5 bases, and 8 bases stayed unmatched. The DNA for the CDR3 is TGTGCCAGCAGCTTAGCGCATGGCAGCGGGGGGAACAATGAGCAGTTCTTC. Translated, it gives CASSLAHGSGGNNEQFF.

CDR3 region: CASSYDGSNLNTEAFF. The DNA for the CDR3 is TGTGCCAGCAGTTACGACGGTTCTAACTTGAACACTGAAGCTTTCTTT. V and J are TRBV6-5 and TRBJ1-1; D not certain. Germline CDR1 MNHEY, CDR2 SVGAGI. The CDR3 spans 16 residues. Trimming removed 2 bases from V and 0 bases from J, with 13 bases in between.